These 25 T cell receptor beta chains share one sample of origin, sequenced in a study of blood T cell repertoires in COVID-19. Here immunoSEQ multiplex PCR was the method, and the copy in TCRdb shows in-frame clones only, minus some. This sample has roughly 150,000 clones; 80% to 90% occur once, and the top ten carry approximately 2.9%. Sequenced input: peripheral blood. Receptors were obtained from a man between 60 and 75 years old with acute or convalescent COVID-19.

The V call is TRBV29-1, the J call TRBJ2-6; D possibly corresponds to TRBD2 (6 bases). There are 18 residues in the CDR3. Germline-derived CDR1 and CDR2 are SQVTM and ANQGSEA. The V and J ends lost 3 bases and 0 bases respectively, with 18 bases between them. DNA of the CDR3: TGCAGCGTTGAGGGCGGGACTGCCCAAGACTCTGGGGCCAACGTCCTGACTTTC. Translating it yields CSVEGGTAQDSGANVLTF.

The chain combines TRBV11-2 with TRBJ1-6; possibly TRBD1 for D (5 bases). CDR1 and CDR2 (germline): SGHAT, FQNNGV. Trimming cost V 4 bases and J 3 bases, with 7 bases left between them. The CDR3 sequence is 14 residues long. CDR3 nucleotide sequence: TGTGCCAGCAGCTCCCAGGGCTATAATTCACCCCTCCACTTT. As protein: CASSSQGYNSPLHF.

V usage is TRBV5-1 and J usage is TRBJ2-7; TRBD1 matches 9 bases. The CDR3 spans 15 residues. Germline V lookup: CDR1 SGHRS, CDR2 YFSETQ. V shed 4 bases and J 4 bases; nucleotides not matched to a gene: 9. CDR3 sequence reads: CASSLGTGSLYEQYF. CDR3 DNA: TGCGCCAGCAGCCTGGGGACAGGGAGTCTTTACGAGCAGTACTTC.

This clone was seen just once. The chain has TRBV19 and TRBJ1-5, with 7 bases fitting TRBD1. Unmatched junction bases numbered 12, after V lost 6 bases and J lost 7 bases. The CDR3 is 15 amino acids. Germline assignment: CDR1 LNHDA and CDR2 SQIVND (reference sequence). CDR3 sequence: CASRVGEGARQPQHF. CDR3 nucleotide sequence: TGTGCCAGTAGAGTAGGCGAGGGGGCAAGGCAGCCCCAGCATTTT.

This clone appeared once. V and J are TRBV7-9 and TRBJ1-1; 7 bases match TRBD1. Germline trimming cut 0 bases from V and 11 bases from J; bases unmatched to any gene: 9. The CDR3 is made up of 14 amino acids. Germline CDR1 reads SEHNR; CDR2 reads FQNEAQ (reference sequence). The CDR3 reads CASSLADREPWAFF. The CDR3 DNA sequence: TGTGCCAGCAGCTTAGCTGACAGGGAGCCATGGGCTTTCTTT.

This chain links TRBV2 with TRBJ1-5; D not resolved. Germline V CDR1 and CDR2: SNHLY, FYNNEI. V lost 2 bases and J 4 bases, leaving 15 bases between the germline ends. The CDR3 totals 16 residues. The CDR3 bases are TGTGCCAGCAGTGAAATCCTACGCGGGCTAAATCAGCCCCAGCATTTT. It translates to CASSEILRGLNQPQHF. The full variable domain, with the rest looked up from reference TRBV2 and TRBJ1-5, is EPEVTQTPSHQVTQMGQEVILRCVPISNHLYFYWYRQILGQKVEFLVSFYNNEISEKSEIFDDQFSVERPDGSNFTLKIRSTKLEDSAMYFCASSEILRGLNQPQHFGDGTRLSIL.

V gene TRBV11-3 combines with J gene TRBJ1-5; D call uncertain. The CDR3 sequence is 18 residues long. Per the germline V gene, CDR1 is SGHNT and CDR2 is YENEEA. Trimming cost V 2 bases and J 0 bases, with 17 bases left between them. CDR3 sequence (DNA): TGTGCCAGCAGCTTATATTCCTGGTTAGGAGATAGCAATCAGCCCCAGCATTTT. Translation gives CASSLYSWLGDSNQPQHF.

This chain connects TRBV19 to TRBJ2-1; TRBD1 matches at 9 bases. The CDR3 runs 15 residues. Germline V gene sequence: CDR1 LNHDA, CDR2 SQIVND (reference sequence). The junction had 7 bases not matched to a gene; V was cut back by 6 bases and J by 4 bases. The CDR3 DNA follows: TGTGCCAGTAGCCAAACAGGGGGCGGGTACAATGAGCAGTTCTTC. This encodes CASSQTGGGYNEQFF.

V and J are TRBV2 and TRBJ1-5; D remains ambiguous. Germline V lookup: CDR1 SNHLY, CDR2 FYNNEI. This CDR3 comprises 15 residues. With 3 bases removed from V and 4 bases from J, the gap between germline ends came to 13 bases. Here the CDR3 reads CASSDSGIVNQPQHF. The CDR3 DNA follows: TGTGCCAGCAGTGATTCAGGAATCGTAAATCAGCCCCAGCATTTT.

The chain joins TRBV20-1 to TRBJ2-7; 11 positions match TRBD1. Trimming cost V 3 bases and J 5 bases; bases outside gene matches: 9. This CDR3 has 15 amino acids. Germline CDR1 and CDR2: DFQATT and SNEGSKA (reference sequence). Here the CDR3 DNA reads TGCAGTGCTAGTACCCTTCCGGGACAGGGGGACGAGCAGTACTTC. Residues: CSASTLPGQGDEQYF.

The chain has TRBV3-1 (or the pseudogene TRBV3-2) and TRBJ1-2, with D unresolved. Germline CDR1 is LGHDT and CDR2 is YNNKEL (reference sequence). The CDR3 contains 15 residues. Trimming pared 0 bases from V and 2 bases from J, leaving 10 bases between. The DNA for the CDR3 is TGTGCCAGCAGCCAAGAAGCTACGTCAAACTATGGCTACACCTTC. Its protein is CASSQEATSNYGYTF.

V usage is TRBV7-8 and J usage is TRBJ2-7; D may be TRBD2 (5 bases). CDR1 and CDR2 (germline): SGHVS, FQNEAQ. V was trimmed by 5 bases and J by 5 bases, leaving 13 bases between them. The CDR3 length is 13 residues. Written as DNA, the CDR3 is TGTGCCAGCAGCCTCAAGGTAGCGAACGAGCAGTACTTC. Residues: CASSLKVANEQYF.

The chain's CDR3 is CASSQDGRGRQPQHF. Written as DNA, the CDR3 is TGTGCCAGCAGCCAAGATGGAAGGGGTCGTCAGCCCCAGCATTTT. The J gene is TRBJ1-5, the V gene TRBV3-1 (or the pseudogene TRBV3-2); weak D call: TRBD1 (5 bases). This CDR3 is 15 amino acids long. V lost 0 bases to trimming and J lost 6 bases, with 12 bases between them. Germline V gives CDR1 LGHDT, CDR2 YNNKEL (reference sequence).

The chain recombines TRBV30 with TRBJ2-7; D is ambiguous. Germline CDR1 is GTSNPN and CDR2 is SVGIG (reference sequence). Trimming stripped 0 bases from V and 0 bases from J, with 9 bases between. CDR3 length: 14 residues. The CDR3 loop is CAWSVQSDSYEQYF. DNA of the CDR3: TGTGCCTGGAGTGTACAGTCAGACTCCTACGAGCAGTACTTC.

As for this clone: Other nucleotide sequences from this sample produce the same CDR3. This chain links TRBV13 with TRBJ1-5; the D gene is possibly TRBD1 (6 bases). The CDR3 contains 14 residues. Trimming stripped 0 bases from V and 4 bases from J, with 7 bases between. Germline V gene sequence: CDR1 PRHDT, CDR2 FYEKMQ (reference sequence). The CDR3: CASSLGGGNQPQHF. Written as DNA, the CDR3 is TGTGCCAGCAGCTTAGGAGGGGGTAATCAGCCCCAGCATTTT.

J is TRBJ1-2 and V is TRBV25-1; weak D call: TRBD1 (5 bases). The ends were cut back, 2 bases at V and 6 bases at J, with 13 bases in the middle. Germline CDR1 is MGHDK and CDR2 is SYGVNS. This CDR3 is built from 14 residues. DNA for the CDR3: TGTGCCAGCAGTGAAATTTCAGGGCCCCATGGCTACACCTTC. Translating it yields CASSEISGPHGYTF.

CDR3 sequence reads: CASSLDPQGADGYTF. CDR3 bases: TGTGCCAGCAGCCTGGACCCACAAGGGGCCGATGGCTACACCTTC. This sequence joins TRBV6-2 or TRBV6-3 and TRBJ1-2, with D tentatively TRBD1 (5 bases). The V gene's germline CDR1 is MNHEY and CDR2 SVGEGT. The V and J ends lost 6 bases and 6 bases respectively, with 20 bases between them. The CDR3 runs 15 residues.

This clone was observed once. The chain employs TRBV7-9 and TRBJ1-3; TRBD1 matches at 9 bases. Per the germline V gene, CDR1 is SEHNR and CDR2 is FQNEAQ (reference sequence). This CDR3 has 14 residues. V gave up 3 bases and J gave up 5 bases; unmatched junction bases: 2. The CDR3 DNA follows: TGTGCCAGCAGCTTTGGACAGGGGCGAAACACCATATATTTT. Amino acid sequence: CASSFGQGRNTIYF.

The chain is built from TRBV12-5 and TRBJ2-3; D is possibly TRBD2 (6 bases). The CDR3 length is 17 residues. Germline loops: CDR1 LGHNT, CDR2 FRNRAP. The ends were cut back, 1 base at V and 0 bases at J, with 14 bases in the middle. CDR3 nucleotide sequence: TGTGCTAGTGGTTTGGGAACCCTAGCGTCTAGCACAGATACGCAGTATTTT. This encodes CASGLGTLASSTDTQYF.

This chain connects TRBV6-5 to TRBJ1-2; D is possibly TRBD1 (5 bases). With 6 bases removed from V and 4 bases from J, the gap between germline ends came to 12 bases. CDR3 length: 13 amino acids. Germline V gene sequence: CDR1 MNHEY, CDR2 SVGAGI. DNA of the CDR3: TGTGCCAGCAGCAGAGACAGTCCCTATGGCTACACCTTC. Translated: CASSRDSPYGYTF.

The CDR3 coding sequence is TGTGCCAGCAGTGAACAGGGGAGGGGCGAGACCCAGTACTTC. The encoded protein is CASSEQGRGETQYF. The chain employs TRBV2 and TRBJ2-5; weak D call: TRBD2 (7 bases). V shed 2 bases and J shed 5 bases, with 12 bases lying between them. Germline V gives CDR1 SNHLY, CDR2 FYNNEI. CDR3 length equals 14 residues.

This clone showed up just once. DNA of the CDR3: TGTGCCAGCAGCTGGGGCAGGGGCCCCAATGAAAAACTGTTTTTT. Its translation is CASSWGRGPNEKLFF. The chain combines TRBV7-2 with TRBJ1-4; tentatively, D is TRBD1 (6 bases). V lost 4 bases to trimming and J lost 5 bases, with 14 bases between them. The CDR3 is 15 residues long. The V gene's germline CDR1 is SGHTA and CDR2 FQGNSA.

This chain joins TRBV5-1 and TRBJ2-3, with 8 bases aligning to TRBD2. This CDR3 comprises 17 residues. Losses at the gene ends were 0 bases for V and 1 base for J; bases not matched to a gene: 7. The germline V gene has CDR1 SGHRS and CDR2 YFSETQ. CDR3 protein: CASSLASGGPRTDTQYF. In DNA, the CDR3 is TGCGCCAGCAGCTTGGCGAGCGGGGGTCCCCGCACAGATACGCAGTATTTT.

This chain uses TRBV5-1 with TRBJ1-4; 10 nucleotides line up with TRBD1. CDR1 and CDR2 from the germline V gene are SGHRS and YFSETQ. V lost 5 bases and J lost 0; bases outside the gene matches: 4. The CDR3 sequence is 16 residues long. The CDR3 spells CASRWTGGATNEKLFF. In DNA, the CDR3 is TGCGCCAGCAGATGGACAGGGGGGGCAACTAATGAAAAACTGTTTTTT.

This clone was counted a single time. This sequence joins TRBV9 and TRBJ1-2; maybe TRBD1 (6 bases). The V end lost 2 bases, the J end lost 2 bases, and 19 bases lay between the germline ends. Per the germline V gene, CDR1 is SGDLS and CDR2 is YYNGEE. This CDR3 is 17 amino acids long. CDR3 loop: CASSVNRDPHANYGYTF. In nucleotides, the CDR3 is TGTGCCAGCAGCGTGAACAGGGATCCACATGCGAACTATGGCTACACCTTC.